This TCR beta chain was profiled in a study of blood T cell repertoires in COVID-19. Across the study: The samples span acute and convalescent COVID-19 from the United States, Italy and Spain. In each case, the material was cDNA or gDNA derived from T cells, B-cell-depleted T cells, or PBMCs.

Under the authors' procedure: The authors estimated nucleated cell counts from reference gene primer amplification. The assay was immunoSEQ multiplex PCR, and TCRdb's table has in-frame clones only and misses some. That table furnishes V, J and clone size, whereas the DNA furnished D and trimming. The data show around 67,000 clones, over 65% seen once. This CDR3 is built from 12 residues. Germline V CDR1 and CDR2: LGHDT, YNNKEL (reference sequence). V shed 6 bases and J 5 bases; nucleotides not matched to a gene: 2. This clonotype was sampled from a woman between 70 and 85 years old with acute or convalescent COVID-19. Sequencing input: peripheral blood. The gene calls are TRBV3-1 (or the pseudogene TRBV3-2) and TRBJ2-7; 9 bases align to TRBD1. The CDR3 nucleotides are TGTGCCAGCAGGGGACAGGGCCACGAGCAGTACTTC. It is translated as CASRGQGHEQYF.